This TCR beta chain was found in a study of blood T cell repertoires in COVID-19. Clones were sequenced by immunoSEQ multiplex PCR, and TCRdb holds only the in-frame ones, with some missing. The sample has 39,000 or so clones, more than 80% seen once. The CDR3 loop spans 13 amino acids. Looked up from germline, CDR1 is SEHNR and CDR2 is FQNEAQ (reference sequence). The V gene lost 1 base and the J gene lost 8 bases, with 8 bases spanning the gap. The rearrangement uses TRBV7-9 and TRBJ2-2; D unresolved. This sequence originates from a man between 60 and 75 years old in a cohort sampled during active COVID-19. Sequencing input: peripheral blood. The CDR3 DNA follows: TGTGCCAGCAGCTTAGGAGGTGCGGGGGAGCTGTTTTTT. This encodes CASSLGGAGELFF.